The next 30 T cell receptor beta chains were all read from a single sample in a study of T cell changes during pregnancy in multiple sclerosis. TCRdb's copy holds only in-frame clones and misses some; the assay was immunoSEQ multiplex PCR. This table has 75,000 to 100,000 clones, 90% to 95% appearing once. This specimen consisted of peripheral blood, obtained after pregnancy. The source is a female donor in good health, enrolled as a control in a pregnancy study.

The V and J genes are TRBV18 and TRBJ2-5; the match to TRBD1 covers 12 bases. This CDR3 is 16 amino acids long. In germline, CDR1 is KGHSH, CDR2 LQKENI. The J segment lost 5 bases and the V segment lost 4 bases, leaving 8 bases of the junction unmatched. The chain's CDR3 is CASSLPGQGAWETQYF. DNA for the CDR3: TGTGCCAGCTCACTCCCGGGACAGGGGGCTTGGGAGACCCAGTACTTC.

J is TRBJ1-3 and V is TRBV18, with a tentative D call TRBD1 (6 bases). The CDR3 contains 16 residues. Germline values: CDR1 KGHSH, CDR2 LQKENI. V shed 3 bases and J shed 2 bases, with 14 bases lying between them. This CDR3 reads CASSPDRNYPGNTIYF. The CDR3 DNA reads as TGTGCCAGCTCACCTGACAGGAACTACCCTGGAAACACCATATATTTT.

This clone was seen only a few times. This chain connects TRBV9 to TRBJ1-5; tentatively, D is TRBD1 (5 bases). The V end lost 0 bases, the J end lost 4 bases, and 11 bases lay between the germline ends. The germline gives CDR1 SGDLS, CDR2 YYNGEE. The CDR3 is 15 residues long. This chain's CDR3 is CASSVAGRENQPQHF. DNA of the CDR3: TGTGCCAGCAGCGTAGCGGGACGGGAGAATCAGCCCCAGCATTTT.

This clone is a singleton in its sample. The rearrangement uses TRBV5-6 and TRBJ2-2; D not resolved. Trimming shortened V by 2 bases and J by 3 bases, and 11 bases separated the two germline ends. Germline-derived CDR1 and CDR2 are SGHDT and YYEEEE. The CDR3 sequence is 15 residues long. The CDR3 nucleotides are TGTGCCAGCAGCTTCAACAGATTTGACACCGGGGAGCTGTTTTTT. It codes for CASSFNRFDTGELFF. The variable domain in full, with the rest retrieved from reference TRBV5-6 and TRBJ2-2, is DAGVTQSPTHLIKTRGQQVTLRCSPKSGHDTVSWYQQALGQGPQFIFQYYEEEERQRGNFPDRFSGHQFPNYSSELNVNALLLGDSALYLCASSFNRFDTGELFFGEGSRLTVL.

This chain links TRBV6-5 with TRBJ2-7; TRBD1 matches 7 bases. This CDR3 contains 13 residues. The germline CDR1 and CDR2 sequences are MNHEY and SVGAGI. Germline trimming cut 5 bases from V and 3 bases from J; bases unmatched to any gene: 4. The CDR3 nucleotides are TGTGCCAGCAGTGCAACAGGGGACTACGAGCAGTACTTC. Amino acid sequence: CASSATGDYEQYF.

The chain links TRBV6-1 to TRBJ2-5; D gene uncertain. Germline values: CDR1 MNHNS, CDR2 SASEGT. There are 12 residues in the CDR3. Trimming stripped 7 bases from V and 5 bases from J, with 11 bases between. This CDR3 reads CASTPRRETQYF. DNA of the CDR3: TGTGCCAGCACCCCGCGTCGGGAGACCCAGTACTTC.

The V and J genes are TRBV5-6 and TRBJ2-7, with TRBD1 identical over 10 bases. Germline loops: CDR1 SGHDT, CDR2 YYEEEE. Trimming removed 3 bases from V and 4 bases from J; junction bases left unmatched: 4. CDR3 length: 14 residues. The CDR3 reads CASSWGDRGYEQYF. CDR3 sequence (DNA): TGTGCCAGCAGCTGGGGGGACAGGGGTTACGAGCAGTACTTC.

The CDR3 region is CASSIAQGIQPQHF. The CDR3 DNA sequence: TGTGCCAGTAGTATCGCCCAGGGGATACAGCCCCAGCATTTT. The gene calls are TRBV19 and TRBJ1-5, with a weak D call TRBD1 (6 bases). The CDR3 sequence is 14 residues long. V was trimmed by 3 bases and J by 7 bases, leaving 13 bases between them. Per germline, CDR1 LNHDA and CDR2 SQIVND (reference sequence).

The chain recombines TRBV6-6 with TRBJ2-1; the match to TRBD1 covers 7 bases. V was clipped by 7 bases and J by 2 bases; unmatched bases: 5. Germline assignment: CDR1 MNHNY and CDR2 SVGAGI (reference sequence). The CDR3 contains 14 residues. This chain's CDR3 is CASKFQGAYNEQFF. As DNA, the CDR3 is TGTGCCAGCAAGTTTCAGGGGGCCTACAATGAGCAGTTCTTC.

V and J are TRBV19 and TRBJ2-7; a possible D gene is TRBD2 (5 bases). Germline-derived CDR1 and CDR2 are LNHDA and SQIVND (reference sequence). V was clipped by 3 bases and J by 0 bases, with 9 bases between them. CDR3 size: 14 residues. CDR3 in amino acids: CASSMSGRSYEQYF. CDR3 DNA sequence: TGTGCCAGTAGTATGAGCGGCCGCTCCTACGAGCAGTACTTC.

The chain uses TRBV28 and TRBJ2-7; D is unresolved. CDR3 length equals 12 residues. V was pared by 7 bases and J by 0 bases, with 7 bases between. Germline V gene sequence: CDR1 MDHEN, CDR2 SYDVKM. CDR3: CASTTPSYEQYF. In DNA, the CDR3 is TGTGCCAGCACTACTCCCTCCTACGAGCAGTACTTC.

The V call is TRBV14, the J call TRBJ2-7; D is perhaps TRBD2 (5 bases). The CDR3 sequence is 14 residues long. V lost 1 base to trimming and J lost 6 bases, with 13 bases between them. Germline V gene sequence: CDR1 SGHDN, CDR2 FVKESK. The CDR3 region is CASSQGGQVGEQYF. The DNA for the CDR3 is TGTGCCAGCAGCCAAGGAGGGCAGGTAGGCGAGCAGTACTTC.

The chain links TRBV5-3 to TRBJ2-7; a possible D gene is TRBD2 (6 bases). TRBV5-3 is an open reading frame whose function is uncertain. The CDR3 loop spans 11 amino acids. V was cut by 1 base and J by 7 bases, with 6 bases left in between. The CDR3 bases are TGTGCCAGAAGCTTGAGCGGGGAGCAGTACTTC. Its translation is CARSLSGEQYF.

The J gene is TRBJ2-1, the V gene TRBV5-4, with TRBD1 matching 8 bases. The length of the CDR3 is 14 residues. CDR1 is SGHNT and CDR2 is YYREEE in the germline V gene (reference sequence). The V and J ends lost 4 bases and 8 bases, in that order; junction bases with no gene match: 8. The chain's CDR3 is CASSPQGASDEQFF. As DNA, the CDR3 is TGTGCCAGCAGCCCCCAGGGGGCGTCAGATGAGCAGTTCTTC.

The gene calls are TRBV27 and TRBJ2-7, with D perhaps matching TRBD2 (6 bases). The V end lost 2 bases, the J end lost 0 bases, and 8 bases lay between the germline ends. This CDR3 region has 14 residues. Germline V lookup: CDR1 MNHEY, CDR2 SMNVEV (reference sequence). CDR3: CASSLRGNSYEQYF. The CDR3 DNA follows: TGTGCCAGCAGTTTACGGGGGAACTCCTACGAGCAGTACTTC.

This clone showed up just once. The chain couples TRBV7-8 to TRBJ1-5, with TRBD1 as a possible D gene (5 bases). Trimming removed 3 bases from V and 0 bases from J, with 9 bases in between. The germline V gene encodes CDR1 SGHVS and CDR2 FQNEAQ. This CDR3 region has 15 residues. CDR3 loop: CASSFGGSSNQPQHF. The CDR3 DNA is TGTGCCAGCAGCTTTGGGGGGAGTAGCAATCAGCCCCAGCATTTT.

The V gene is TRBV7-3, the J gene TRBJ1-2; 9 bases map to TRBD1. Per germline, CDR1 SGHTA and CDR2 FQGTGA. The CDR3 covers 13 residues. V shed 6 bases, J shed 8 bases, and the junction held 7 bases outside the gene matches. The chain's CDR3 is CASREGQGDGYTF. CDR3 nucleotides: TGTGCCAGCAGGGAGGGACAGGGAGACGGCTACACCTTC.

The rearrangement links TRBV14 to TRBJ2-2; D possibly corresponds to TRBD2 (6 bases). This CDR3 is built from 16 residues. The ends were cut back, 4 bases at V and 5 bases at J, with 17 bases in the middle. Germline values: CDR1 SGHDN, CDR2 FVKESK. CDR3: CASSLTAGKGTGELFF. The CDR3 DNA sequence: TGTGCCAGCAGCCTTACGGCGGGGAAAGGGACCGGGGAGCTGTTTTTT.

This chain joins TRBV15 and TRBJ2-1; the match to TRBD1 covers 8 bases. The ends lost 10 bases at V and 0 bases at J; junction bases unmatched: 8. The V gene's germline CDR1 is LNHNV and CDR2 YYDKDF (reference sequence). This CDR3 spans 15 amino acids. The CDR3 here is CAISDRGRSYNEQFF. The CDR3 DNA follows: TGTGCCATCTCAGACAGGGGTCGCTCCTACAATGAGCAGTTCTTC.

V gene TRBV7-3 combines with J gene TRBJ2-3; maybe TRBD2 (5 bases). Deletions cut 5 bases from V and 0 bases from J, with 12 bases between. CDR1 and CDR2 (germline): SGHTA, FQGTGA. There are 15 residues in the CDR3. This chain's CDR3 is CASSPRGSSTDTQYF. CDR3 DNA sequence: TGTGCCAGCAGCCCACGGGGTTCCAGCACAGATACGCAGTATTTT.

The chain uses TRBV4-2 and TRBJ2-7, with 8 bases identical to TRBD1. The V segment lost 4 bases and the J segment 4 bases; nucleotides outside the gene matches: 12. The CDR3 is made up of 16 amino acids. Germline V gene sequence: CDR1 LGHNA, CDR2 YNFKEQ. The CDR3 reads CASSRSGQDALYEQYF. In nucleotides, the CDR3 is TGTGCCAGCAGCCGATCGGGACAGGACGCACTATACGAGCAGTACTTC.

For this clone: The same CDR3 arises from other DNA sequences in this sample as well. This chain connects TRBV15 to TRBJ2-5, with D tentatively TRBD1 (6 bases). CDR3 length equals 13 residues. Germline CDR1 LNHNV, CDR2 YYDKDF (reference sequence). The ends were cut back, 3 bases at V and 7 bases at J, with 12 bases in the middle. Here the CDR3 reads CATSRERGGTQYF. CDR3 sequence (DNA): TGTGCCACCAGCAGGGAGAGAGGGGGGACCCAGTACTTC.

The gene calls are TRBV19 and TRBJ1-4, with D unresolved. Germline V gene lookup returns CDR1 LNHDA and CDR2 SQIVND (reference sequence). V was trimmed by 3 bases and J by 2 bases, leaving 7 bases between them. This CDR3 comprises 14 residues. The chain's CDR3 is CASSIGVTNEKLFF. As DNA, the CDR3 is TGTGCCAGTAGTATCGGGGTTACTAATGAAAAACTGTTTTTT.

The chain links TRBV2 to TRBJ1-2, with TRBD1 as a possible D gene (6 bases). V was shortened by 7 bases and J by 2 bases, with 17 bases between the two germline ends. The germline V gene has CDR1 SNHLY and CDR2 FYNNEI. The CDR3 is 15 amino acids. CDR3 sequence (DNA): TGTGCCAGCAAAACTGACAGGCCGCCCAACTATGGCTACACCTTC. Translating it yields CASKTDRPPNYGYTF. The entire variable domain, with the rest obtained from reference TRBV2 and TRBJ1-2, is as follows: EPEVTQTPSHQVTQMGQEVILRCVPISNHLYFYWYRQILGQKVEFLVSFYNNEISEKSEIFDDQFSVERPDGSNFTLKIRSTKLEDSAMYFCASKTDRPPNYGYTFGSGTRLTVV.

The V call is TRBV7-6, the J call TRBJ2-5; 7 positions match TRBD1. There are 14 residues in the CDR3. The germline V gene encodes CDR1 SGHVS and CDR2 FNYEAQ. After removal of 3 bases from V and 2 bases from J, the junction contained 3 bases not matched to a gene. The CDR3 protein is CASSLTGPQETQYF. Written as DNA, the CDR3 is TGTGCCAGCAGCTTGACAGGGCCTCAAGAGACCCAGTACTTC.

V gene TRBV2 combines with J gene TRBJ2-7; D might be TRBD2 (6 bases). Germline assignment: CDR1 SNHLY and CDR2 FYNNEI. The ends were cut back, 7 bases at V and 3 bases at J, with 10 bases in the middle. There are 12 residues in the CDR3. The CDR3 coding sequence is TGTGCCAGCAAAGGGGAGGTCTACGAGCAGTACTTC. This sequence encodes CASKGEVYEQYF.

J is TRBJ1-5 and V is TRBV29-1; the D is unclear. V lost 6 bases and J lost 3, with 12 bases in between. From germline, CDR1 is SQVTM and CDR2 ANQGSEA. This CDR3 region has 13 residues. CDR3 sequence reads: CSVTWAANQPQHF. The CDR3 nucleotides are TGCAGCGTGACCTGGGCCGCCAATCAGCCCCAGCATTTT.

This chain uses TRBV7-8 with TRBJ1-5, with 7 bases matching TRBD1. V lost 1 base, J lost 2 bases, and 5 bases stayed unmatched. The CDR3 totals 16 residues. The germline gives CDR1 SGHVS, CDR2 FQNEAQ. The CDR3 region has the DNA TGTGCCAGCAGCTTAGGCCGGGACAGCGGCAATCAGCCCCAGCATTTT. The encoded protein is CASSLGRDSGNQPQHF.

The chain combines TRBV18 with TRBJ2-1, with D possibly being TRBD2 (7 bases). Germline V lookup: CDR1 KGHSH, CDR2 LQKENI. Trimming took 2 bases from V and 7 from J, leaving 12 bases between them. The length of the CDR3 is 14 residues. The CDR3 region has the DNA TGTGCCAGCTCACCAAGGGGGGGCGGGAATGAGCAGTTCTTC. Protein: CASSPRGGGNEQFF.

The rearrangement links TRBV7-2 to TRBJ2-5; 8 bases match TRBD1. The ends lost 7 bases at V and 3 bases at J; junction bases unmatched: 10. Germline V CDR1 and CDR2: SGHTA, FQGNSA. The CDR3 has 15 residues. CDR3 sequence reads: CASTRSGQEKETQYF. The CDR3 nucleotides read TGTGCCAGCACCCGATCGGGACAGGAGAAAGAGACCCAGTACTTC.